This T cell receptor beta chain is from a study of CD8 T cells in Susac syndrome. Study findings and constraints: The TCR sequencing and HLA analysis in the study involved a relatively small number of individuals, as the study acknowledged.

Remarks on this clonotype: Its specificity is unknown.

Sequencing of TCR beta drew on CD8+ and CD4+ T cells from blood. The multiple sclerosis control cohort comprised treatment-naive individuals presenting with stable or active relapsing-remitting disease. Germline assignment: CDR1 LGHDT and CDR2 YNNKEL (reference sequence). The CDR3 covers 15 residues. Deletions cut 0 bases from V and 4 bases from J, with 12 bases between. After extraction with the RNeasy kit, about 0.5 to 1 ug of the RNA was reverse transcribed using random hexamers. The amplification used immunoSEQ multiplex PCR on TCR beta CDR3; it spanned 54 Vbeta and 13 Jbeta. A single record per CDR3 protein comes from TCRdb applying MiXCR to the immunoSEQ multiplex PCR reads. The sample has more than 250,000 distinct CDR3 sequences, just over 90% seen once.

Material: CD4+ T cells from PBMCs. The clonotype comes from a human donor with multiple sclerosis. The chain couples TRBV3-1 to TRBJ1-2, with D possibly being TRBD1 (6 bases). The CDR3 nucleotides are TGTGCCAGCAGCCAAGATATACAGGGAGGCTATGGCTACACCTTC. Protein sequence: CASSQDIQGGYGYTF.